This T cell receptor (beta chain) was documented in a study of glioma-infiltrating T cells after dendritic cell vaccination. Study details: Dendritic cell vaccination trial patients had either newly diagnosed or recurrent glioblastoma.

Primers: 60 V beta forward and 13 J beta reverse. The data were produced by immunoSEQ multiplex PCR, yet TCRdb's version contains in-frame clones alone and is incomplete. The sample has roughly 41,000 clones; almost 85% are singletons. All glioblastoma patients lacked an isocitrate dehydrogenase mutation. Before vaccination, two weeks after the third vaccination, and at progression, PBMC were collected. In this sample, this clone turned up a few times. The CDR3 contains 12 residues. The clonotype originates from a human donor with glioblastoma. The chain carries TRBV21-1 and TRBJ2-7; TRBD1 is the table's D call and was not checked against the DNA. TRBV21-1 constitutes a pseudogene. Sequencing was performed on blood, taken before dendritic cell vaccination. In DNA form, the CDR3 reads TGTGCCAGCAGCAGACAGACCTACGAGCAGTACTTC. This codes for CASSRQTYEQYF.